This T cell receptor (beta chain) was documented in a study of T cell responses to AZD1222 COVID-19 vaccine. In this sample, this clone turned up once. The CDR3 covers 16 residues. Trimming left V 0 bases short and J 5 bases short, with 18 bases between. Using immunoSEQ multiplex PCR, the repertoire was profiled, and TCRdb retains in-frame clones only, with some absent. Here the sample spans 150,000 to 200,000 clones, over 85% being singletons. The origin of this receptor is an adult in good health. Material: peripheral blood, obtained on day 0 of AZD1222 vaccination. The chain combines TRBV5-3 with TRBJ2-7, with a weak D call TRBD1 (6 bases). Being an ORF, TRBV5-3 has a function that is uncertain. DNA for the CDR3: TGTGCCAGAAGCTTGGGGGAAGGGGGACCACGGAACGAGCAGTACTTC. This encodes CARSLGEGGPRNEQYF.